Shown below are 14 T cell receptor beta chains from a single sample sequenced in a study of T cells after posttransplantation cyclophosphamide. Control samples came 1 year after myeloablative marrow transplants with methotrexate plus calcineurin inhibitor. The method was immunoSEQ multiplex PCR; TCRdb's version includes in-frame clones alone and lacks a portion of them. The sample records 20,000 or so clones, more than 80% being singletons. The sample in question was PBMCs, obtained approximately twelve months after allogeneic stem cell transplant with calcineurin inhibitor and methotrexate. Receptor source: a female patient aged 30 to 45 who received an allogeneic stem cell transplant from an unrelated donor, was CMV-positive, and had acute and chronic GVHD. The graft donor may have given rise to some T cells.

The V gene is TRBV9, the J gene TRBJ2-1; TRBD2 aligns across 7 bases. V lost 3 bases, J lost 0 bases, and 6 bases stayed unmatched. Germline CDR1 and CDR2: SGDLS and YYNGEE. This CDR3 has 16 amino acids. The CDR3 coding sequence is TGTGCCAGCAGCGGAGGCGGGGGACCCTCCTACAATGAGCAGTTCTTC. This encodes CASSGGGGPSYNEQFF.

The J gene is TRBJ2-2, the V gene TRBV5-1, with D possibly matching TRBD2 (5 bases). V lost 2 bases and J 5 bases, leaving 19 bases between the germline ends. CDR3 length equals 17 residues. Per the germline V gene, CDR1 is SGHRS and CDR2 is YFSETQ. The CDR3 loop reads CASSFGGGGWGTGELFF. CDR3 coding DNA: TGCGCCAGCAGCTTCGGTGGAGGCGGATGGGGAACCGGGGAGCTGTTTTTT.

The chain has TRBV11-3 and TRBJ1-5, with 7 bases lining up with TRBD1. After removal of 5 bases from V and 0 bases from J, the junction contained 4 bases not matched to a gene. The CDR3 contains 15 residues. Germline V gene sequence: CDR1 SGHNT, CDR2 YENEEA. The CDR3, as DNA: TGTGCCAGCAGCGTGGGACAGAATAGCAATCAGCCCCAGCATTTT. Protein sequence: CASSVGQNSNQPQHF.

This chain joins TRBV7-2 and TRBJ2-2; 13 positions match TRBD2. Germline V gene lookup returns CDR1 SGHTA and CDR2 FQGNSA. Losses at the gene ends were 5 bases for V and 5 bases for J; bases not matched to a gene: 5. The length of the CDR3 is 16 residues. The CDR3, as DNA: TGTGCCAGCAGCCGACTAGCGGGAGGATATACCGGGGAGCTGTTTTTT. Protein product: CASSRLAGGYTGELFF.

This chain uses TRBV12-5 with TRBJ1-5; no clear D. The CDR3 extends over 14 amino acids. From germline, CDR1 is LGHNT and CDR2 FRNRAP. V lost 1 base, J lost 2 bases, and 6 bases lay in between. DNA of the CDR3: TGTGCTAGTGGTTTGGGGCCAGGCAATCAGCCCCAGCATTTT. As protein: CASGLGPGNQPQHF.

The chain joins TRBV10-1 to TRBJ2-2, with TRBD2 matching 9 bases. The CDR3 consists of 16 residues. Germline CDR1 WNHNN, CDR2 SYGVQD (reference sequence). The ends lost 2 bases at V and 2 bases at J; junction bases unmatched: 3. The DNA of the CDR3 is TGCGCCAGCAGTGAGAGGCTAGCGGGAAACACCGGGGAGCTGTTTTTT. Protein sequence: CASSERLAGNTGELFF.

The chain uses TRBV30 and TRBJ1-3; 9 positions agree with TRBD1. Germline assignment: CDR1 GTSNPN and CDR2 SVGIG (reference sequence). The CDR3 totals 13 residues. V lost 2 bases to trimming and J lost 7 bases; unmatched junction nucleotides: 3. CDR3 DNA: TGTGCCTGGAGTCTGACAGGGGGGAACACCATATATTTT. Its protein product is CAWSLTGGNTIYF.

The rearrangement links TRBV5-1 to TRBJ2-1, with 8 bases lining up with TRBD2. The trim removed 3 bases at V and 14 bases at J, leaving 7 bases unmatched. CDR3 length: 12 amino acids. Germline CDR1 SGHRS, CDR2 YFSETQ. The CDR3 here is CASSSHGGGKFF. The CDR3, as DNA: TGCGCCAGCAGCTCCCACGGGGGGGGTAAGTTCTTC.

The sample holds a few counts of this clone. The chain is built from TRBV6-6 and TRBJ1-5; unclear D gene. The V gene's germline CDR1 is MNHNY and CDR2 SVGAGI (reference sequence). V lost 2 bases to trimming and J lost 3 bases, with 14 bases between them. The CDR3 has 16 amino acids. The CDR3 DNA follows: TGTGCCAGCAGTTACGACCCGGGGATCCTCAATCAGCCCCAGCATTTT. Protein sequence: CASSYDPGILNQPQHF.

This clone was picked up one time. The chain couples TRBV19 to TRBJ2-6, with 7 bases aligning to TRBD1. This CDR3 contains 17 residues. The germline gives CDR1 LNHDA, CDR2 SQIVND (reference sequence). The J segment lost 0 bases and the V segment lost 6 bases, leaving 8 bases of the junction unmatched. The chain's CDR3 is CASSWDSSSSGANVLTF. The CDR3 DNA is TGTGCCAGTAGCTGGGACAGTTCGAGCTCTGGGGCCAACGTCCTGACTTTC.

The V gene is TRBV19, the J gene TRBJ1-4; no definite D call. CDR3 size: 14 residues. The germline CDR1 and CDR2 sequences are LNHDA and SQIVND (reference sequence). V lost 0 bases, J lost 7 bases, and 9 bases lay in between. CDR3 loop: CASSIDRSVEKLFF. DNA of the CDR3: TGTGCCAGTAGTATAGATCGGTCGGTTGAAAAACTGTTTTTT.

V and J are TRBV27 and TRBJ2-7, with 10 bases matching TRBD1. Germline-derived CDR1 and CDR2 are MNHEY and SMNVEV (reference sequence). V trimming: 4 bases; J trimming: 3 bases; junction bases outside the gene matches: 6. The CDR3 has 15 residues. The CDR3 coding sequence is TGTGCCAGCAGTTACCGCCGGGACAGGGGCTACGAGCAGTACTTC. It codes for CASSYRRDRGYEQYF.

This clone has just one count. The chain links TRBV30 to TRBJ2-7; TRBD2 is a possible D gene (6 bases). The CDR3 covers 12 residues. Germline values: CDR1 GTSNPN, CDR2 SVGIG (reference sequence). Trimming left V 2 bases short and J 3 bases short, with 8 bases between. The CDR3 bases are TGTGCCTGGAGTCCGGGACTCTACGAGCAGTACGTC. It encodes CAWSPGLYEQYV.

J is TRBJ2-7 and V is TRBV7-9; 8 positions match TRBD1. Trimming took 0 bases from V and 5 from J; bases not matched to a gene: 3. Germline values: CDR1 SEHNR, CDR2 FQNEAQ (reference sequence). The CDR3 length is 14 residues. CDR3: CASSLADRVHEQYV. DNA for the CDR3: TGTGCCAGCAGCTTAGCGGACAGGGTCCACGAGCAGTACGTC.